Listed here are 31 T cell receptor beta chains from one sample, sequenced in a study of blood T cell repertoires in COVID-19. Data came from immunoSEQ multiplex PCR; TCRdb stores just in-frame clones and leaves some out. Among roughly 72,000 clones listed, 75% to 85% were seen once. Material: peripheral blood. Receptors were obtained from an elderly woman with active or convalescent COVID-19.

This clone appeared a few times. The rearrangement links TRBV7-2 to TRBJ1-1; a weak D match, TRBD1 (6 bases). Germline V gene lookup returns CDR1 SGHTA and CDR2 FQGNSA. V shed 2 bases and J shed 1 base, with 8 bases lying between them. The CDR3 consists of 14 residues. The CDR3 bases are TGTGCCAGCAGCTTACAGGGGAGGAACACTGAAGCTTTCTTT. This translates into CASSLQGRNTEAFF.

This clone has just one count. The chain recombines TRBV7-2 with TRBJ1-2; no definite D call. This CDR3 has 15 residues. V gave up 7 bases and J gave up 0 bases, with 15 bases separating them. CDR1 and CDR2 from the germline V gene are SGHTA and FQGNSA. CDR3: CASTPRTDSNYGYTF. The CDR3 nucleotides are TGTGCCAGCACGCCCCGGACGGACTCTAACTATGGCTACACCTTC.

This clone was counted once. CDR3 nucleotide sequence: TGCGCCAGCAGCCGAGGACAGGCCCGGGAGCAGTACTTC. This translates into CASSRGQAREQYF. The V call is TRBV5-1, the J call TRBJ2-7, with TRBD1 matching over 7 bases. J gave up 7 bases and V 4 bases, and 8 bases lay outside the gene matches. Germline CDR1 reads SGHRS; CDR2 reads YFSETQ. There are 13 residues in the CDR3.

The rearrangement joins TRBV19 to TRBJ1-1; 7 bases line up with TRBD1. Germline V lookup: CDR1 LNHDA, CDR2 SQIVND (reference sequence). This CDR3 spans 14 amino acids. Unmatched junction bases numbered 6, after V lost 2 bases and J lost 6 bases. This chain's CDR3 is CASSITGALAEAFF. The CDR3 nucleotides are TGTGCCAGTAGTATAACAGGGGCGCTTGCTGAAGCTTTCTTT.

The chain joins TRBV6-5 to TRBJ1-5, with D hard to call. V was cut by 7 bases and J by 0 bases, with 7 bases left in between. CDR3 size: 13 residues. In germline, CDR1 is MNHEY, CDR2 SVGAGI. In nucleotides, the CDR3 is TGTGCCAGCAAATCAGATAGCAATCAGCCCCAGCATTTT. It is translated as CASKSDSNQPQHF.

The table lists this clone with a count of one. The chain employs TRBV5-1 and TRBJ2-3, with TRBD2 matching 10 bases. Germline V CDR1 and CDR2: SGHRS, YFSETQ. The CDR3 contains 17 residues. The junction had 8 bases not matched to a gene; V was cut back by 0 bases and J by 4 bases. CDR3 nucleotide sequence: TGCGCCAGCAGCTTGGCCCCTAGCGGGGGATCGCCAGATACGCAGTATTTT. Translating it yields CASSLAPSGGSPDTQYF.

The chain is built from TRBV15 and TRBJ1-2; TRBD1 aligns across 8 bases. J lost 2 bases, V lost 2 bases, and 13 bases had no gene match. This CDR3 region has 18 residues. The germline V gene encodes CDR1 LNHNV and CDR2 YYDKDF (reference sequence). This chain's CDR3 is CATSRPLTRTGRNYGYTF. CDR3 bases: TGTGCCACCAGCAGACCGCTTACCCGGACAGGGAGAAACTATGGCTACACCTTC.

This clone was detected once. The chain links TRBV19 to TRBJ2-5; 8 positions agree with TRBD2. After removal of 5 bases from V and 4 bases from J, the junction contained 6 bases not matched to a gene. The CDR3 has 14 amino acids. Germline lookup yields CDR1 LNHDA and CDR2 SQIVND (reference sequence). The CDR3 protein is CASSPRGLVETQYF. The DNA of the CDR3 is TGTGCCAGTAGTCCCCGGGGACTAGTAGAGACCCAGTACTTC.

The rearrangement joins TRBV5-6 to TRBJ2-7; 8 bases fit TRBD1. The length of the CDR3 is 15 residues. V lost 7 bases, J lost 0 bases, and 9 bases stayed unmatched. CDR1 SGHDT and CDR2 YYEEEE come from the germline V gene. CDR3 in amino acids: CASETFGTGSYEQYF. The CDR3 DNA reads TGTGCCAGCGAAACTTTCGGGACAGGCTCCTACGAGCAGTACTTC.

This clone has just one count. The chain employs TRBV7-9 and TRBJ2-7; maybe TRBD2 (6 bases). CDR1 and CDR2 (germline): SEHNR, FQNEAQ (reference sequence). V dropped 5 bases and J dropped 2 bases, with 13 bases sitting between them. The CDR3 totals 14 residues. Here the CDR3 DNA reads TGTGCCAGCAGCCGGGCGGGGATCACCTACGAGCAGTACTTC. Its protein is CASSRAGITYEQYF.

The V gene is TRBV9, the J gene TRBJ2-5; 8 nucleotides line up with TRBD2. This CDR3 has 15 amino acids. Germline V lookup: CDR1 SGDLS, CDR2 YYNGEE. V lost 5 bases and J lost 5; bases outside the gene matches: 11. The CDR3 region has the DNA TGTGCCAGCAGTCCAGCGGGGGCCACCGGGGAGACCCAGTACTTC. Protein: CASSPAGATGETQYF.

This chain joins TRBV6-2 or TRBV6-3 and TRBJ2-5, with 9 bases aligning to TRBD2. This CDR3 is built from 13 residues. The germline V gene encodes CDR1 MNHEY and CDR2 SVGEGT. With 5 bases clipped from V and 6 bases from J, the junction kept 4 bases outside the gene matches. CDR3 in DNA: TGTGCCAGCAGTAGACTAGCGGTAAAGACCCAGTACTTC. It is translated as CASSRLAVKTQYF.

The CDR3 DNA sequence: TGCGCCAGCAGCCAAGGGGGGGGTGCTGGCTACACCTTC. Translated: CASSQGGGAGYTF. This chain links TRBV4-3 with TRBJ1-2; D perhaps matches TRBD1 (5 bases). The V gene's germline CDR1 is LGHNA and CDR2 YSLEER. V was clipped by 1 base and J by 7 bases, with 10 bases between them. The CDR3 is made up of 13 amino acids.

The chain joins TRBV18 to TRBJ2-3; tentative D call: TRBD2 (5 bases). In germline, CDR1 is KGHSH, CDR2 LQKENI. This CDR3 is 14 amino acids long. Trimming removed 6 bases from V and 2 bases from J, with 12 bases in between. The CDR3 here is CASSRLQTTDTQYF. As DNA, the CDR3 is TGTGCCAGCTCCCGACTACAAACCACAGATACGCAGTATTTT.

The chain uses TRBV6-2 or TRBV6-3 and TRBJ1-5; tentatively, D is TRBD1 (6 bases). The CDR3 sequence is 17 residues long. CDR1 and CDR2 from the germline V gene are MNHEY and SVGEGT. Trimming cost V 1 base and J 1 base, with 14 bases left between them. CDR3 sequence reads: CASSYWGGGQSNQPQHF. In nucleotides, the CDR3 is TGTGCCAGCAGTTACTGGGGCGGGGGGCAAAGCAATCAGCCCCAGCATTTT.

The rearrangement uses TRBV29-1 and TRBJ2-5; 11 nucleotides agree with TRBD1. This CDR3 has 17 residues. The V and J ends lost 1 base and 7 bases, in that order; junction bases with no gene match: 14. The germline V gene encodes CDR1 SQVTM and CDR2 ANQGSEA. The CDR3 DNA reads TGCAGCGTTGAAGGGCCTACCGGGACAGGGGGTAAGGGGACCCAGTACTTC. It encodes CSVEGPTGTGGKGTQYF.

J is TRBJ2-2 and V is TRBV9; TRBD2 is a possible D gene (6 bases). This CDR3 is built from 17 residues. CDR1 and CDR2 from the germline V gene are SGDLS and YYNGEE. Deletions cut 3 bases from V and 1 base from J, with 16 bases between. For the CDR3, the DNA is TGTGCCAGCAGCGCCCAGTCCGGAGGGTTGAACACCGGGGAGCTGTTTTTT. Residues: CASSAQSGGLNTGELFF.

The CDR3 here is CASSPGGRFETQYF. CDR3 DNA: TGTGCCAGCAGCCCAGGGGGCAGGTTTGAGACCCAGTACTTC. The gene calls are TRBV28 and TRBJ2-5, with TRBD1 identical over 8 bases. The CDR3 sequence is 14 residues long. Germline CDR1 MDHEN, CDR2 SYDVKM. The V gene end was trimmed by 6 bases and the J gene end by 5 bases; junction bases not matched to a gene: 8.

J is TRBJ1-5 and V is TRBV6-5; TRBD1 is a possible D gene (5 bases). Germline V gene data show CDR1 as MNHEY and CDR2 as SVGAGI. Deletions cut 5 bases from V and 9 bases from J, with 11 bases between. This CDR3 comprises 12 residues. The chain's CDR3 is CASSPSGGPQHF. CDR3 coding DNA: TGTGCCAGCAGTCCATCGGGGGGGCCCCAGCATTTT.

This chain links TRBV29-1 with TRBJ1-1, with D unresolved. The CDR3 sequence is 14 residues long. Trimming stripped 6 bases from V and 4 bases from J, with 18 bases between. Looked up from germline, CDR1 is SQVTM and CDR2 is ANQGSEA. The CDR3 region is CSVDTRGSGTEAFF. The CDR3 nucleotides are TGCAGCGTAGATACTAGAGGCAGCGGCACTGAAGCTTTCTTT.

This clone came up a few times. The chain has TRBV7-2 and TRBJ2-7; D is undetermined. Trimming cost V 1 base and J 3 bases, with 7 bases left between them. In germline, CDR1 is SGHTA, CDR2 FQGNSA. The CDR3 totals 13 residues. DNA for the CDR3: TGTGCCAGCAGCTTAGGACAAATCTACGAGCAGTACTTC. Protein sequence: CASSLGQIYEQYF.

The chain employs TRBV2 and TRBJ1-1; maybe TRBD1 (5 bases). The CDR3 contains 13 residues. CDR1 SNHLY and CDR2 FYNNEI come from the germline V gene. V shed 10 bases and J shed 1 base, with 13 bases lying between them. The CDR3 nucleotides read TGTGCCATTGCGGGGCCCACGAACACTGAAGCTTTCTTT. Translating gives CAIAGPTNTEAFF.

The gene calls are TRBV3-1 (or the pseudogene TRBV3-2) and TRBJ2-1; TRBD1 matches at 8 bases. Looked up from germline, CDR1 is LGHDT and CDR2 is YNNKEL (reference sequence). V lost 2 bases and J lost 10; bases outside the gene matches: 1. CDR3 length: 12 amino acids. CDR3 coding DNA: TGTGCCAGCAGCCAAAGGACAGGGGAGCAGTTCTTC. Translation gives CASSQRTGEQFF.

This sequence joins TRBV19 and TRBJ1-1, with unresolved D. The CDR3 has 16 residues. Trimming pared 6 bases from V and 1 base from J, leaving 18 bases between. Germline CDR1 and CDR2: LNHDA and SQIVND (reference sequence). CDR3 coding DNA: TGTGCCAGTAGCCCAGTTCTTTTGGTTCGGAACACTGAAGCTTTCTTT. This gives the protein CASSPVLLVRNTEAFF.

This chain joins TRBV20-1 and TRBJ1-2; TRBD1 agrees at 10 bases. Germline V gives CDR1 DFQATT, CDR2 SNEGSKA (reference sequence). The CDR3 contains 16 residues. With V trimmed by 3 bases and J by 0 bases, 7 bases remained unmatched. In DNA form, the CDR3 reads TGCAGTGCTAGTGGGACAGGGGAAACTTCTAACTATGGCTACACCTTC. Translation gives CSASGTGETSNYGYTF.

The rearrangement joins TRBV5-1 to TRBJ2-7, with D unresolved. The CDR3 loop spans 13 amino acids. Germline V lookup: CDR1 SGHRS, CDR2 YFSETQ. V shed 5 bases and J shed 5 bases, with 14 bases lying between them. The CDR3 region is CASRTGVHHEQYF. CDR3 in DNA: TGCGCCAGCAGGACCGGAGTTCACCACGAGCAGTACTTC.

The genes are TRBV4-3 and TRBJ2-1, with 13 positions matching TRBD2. J was trimmed by 3 bases and V by 1 base; bases with no gene match: 0. This CDR3 is 16 amino acids long. The germline CDR1 and CDR2 sequences are LGHNA and YSLEER. The CDR3 region has the DNA TGCGCCAGCAGCCAAGGACTAGCGGGGGGCTACAATGAGCAGTTCTTC. Translating it yields CASSQGLAGGYNEQFF.

V and J are TRBV6-1 and TRBJ1-6; possible D gene TRBD1, 6 bases. CDR3 length equals 15 residues. Germline V gene lookup returns CDR1 MNHNS and CDR2 SASEGT. V was cut by 2 bases and J by 10 bases, with 15 bases left in between. The CDR3 here is CASSEYQGRLSPLHF. The CDR3 DNA is TGTGCCAGCAGTGAATACCAGGGGCGGTTGTCACCCCTCCACTTT.

This chain joins TRBV19 and TRBJ2-7; D might be TRBD2 (5 bases). V was trimmed by 7 bases and J by 1 base, leaving 14 bases between them. This CDR3 is 14 amino acids long. Germline V gene data show CDR1 as LNHDA and CDR2 as SQIVND (reference sequence). Here the CDR3 reads CASTVGVGSYEQYF. CDR3 nucleotides: TGTGCCAGTACCGTCGGGGTAGGATCCTACGAGCAGTACTTC.

This clone has a handful of counts. The chain carries TRBV3-1 (or the pseudogene TRBV3-2) and TRBJ1-1, with 9 bases lining up with TRBD1. This CDR3 region has 12 residues. CDR1 is LGHDT and CDR2 is YNNKEL in the germline V gene (reference sequence). The V and J ends lost 5 bases and 11 bases, in that order; junction bases with no gene match: 6. The DNA of the CDR3 is TGTGCCAGCAGCTTCACAGGGGGCGCGGCTTTCTTT. Amino acids: CASSFTGGAAFF.

The chain recombines TRBV27 with TRBJ1-6, with TRBD1 matching 9 bases. The CDR3 has 14 residues. Germline V CDR1 and CDR2: MNHEY, SMNVEV (reference sequence). The junction had 8 bases not matched to a gene; V was cut back by 8 bases and J by 9 bases. CDR3 loop: CASSPGQGISPLHF. The CDR3 DNA sequence: TGTGCCAGCTCCCCGGGACAGGGTATTTCACCCCTCCACTTT.